The rows below give T cell receptor beta chains drawn from one sample of a study of T-cell memory formation after mild COVID-19. TCRdb passed the 5' RACE reads through MiXCR, listing each CDR3 protein once. This table holds 240,000 or so distinct CDR3 sequences, roughly 10% found once. Sequenced input: PBMCs or a T cell subset sorted from them (not recorded which). These receptors were taken from a man between 18 and 29 years old who had mild COVID-19 (a few samples of this study predate the infection). Cell type and time point are not known. The CDR3 runs from the conserved cysteine through the conserved F or W. The D gene is left open where the match is weak. The size entry is marked missing in some rows and otherwise reads once, few, many or a size class.

clone size | D gene | J gene | V gene | CDR3 DNA | CDR3 protein
few | . | TRBJ1-2 | TRBV4-2 | TGTGCCAGCAGCCAAGAAGGGGCTGCCTATGGCTACACCTTC | CASSQEGAAYGYTF
. | . | TRBJ2-5 | TRBV4-1 | TGCGCCAGCAGCCAAGAGGGGAGGAAAGTAGAGGAGACCCAGTACTTC | CASSQEGRKVEETQYF
. | . | TRBJ2-1 | TRBV24-1 | TGTGCCACCAGTGATGACGCGGTGGGTGAGCAGTTCTTC | CATSDDAVGEQFF
few | TRBD2 | TRBJ2-1 | TRBV6-2/TRBV6-3 | TGTGCCAGCAGGGCCGGAGGAGGCGGGGGGTACAATGAGCAGTTCTTC | CASRAGGGGGYNEQFF
few | . | TRBJ2-2 | TRBV7-3 | TGTGCCAGCAGCTTATCCTCTGGCGGGGAGCTGTTTTTT | CASSLSSGGELFF
. | . | TRBJ2-5 | TRBV7-2 | TGTGCCAGCGTACCCGGGGTTCTGGAGACCCAGTACTTC | CASVPGVLETQYF
few | TRBD1 | TRBJ2-5 | TRBV5-1 | TGCGCCAGCAGCACGGGACAGTGGGAGACCCAGTACTTC | CASSTGQWETQYF
few | . | TRBJ1-2 | TRBV6-1 | TGTGCCAGCAGTGAAGCGGGGTCGGTTTACTACTATGGCTACACCTTC | CASSEAGSVYYYGYTF
. | . | TRBJ1-1 | TRBV28 | TGTGCCAGCAGTTTCTTTTGGGCAGGGGAAAAAGGATCTGAAGCTTTCTTT | CASSFFWAGEKGSEAFF
many | . | TRBJ1-1 | TRBV3-1 | TGTGCCAGCAGCCACCACAGGGATGGGACTGAAGCTTTCTTT | CASSHHRDGTEAFF
. | TRBD2 | TRBJ2-5 | TRBV4-2 | TGTGCCAGTGGCCCGACCTATAGCGGGGGAGGCTGGGAGACCCAGTACTTC | CASGPTYSGGGWETQYF
. | . | TRBJ2-7 | TRBV5-5 | TGTGCCAGCAGCTTCCCACAGACCTACGAGCAGTACTTC | CASSFPQTYEQYF
few | TRBD2 | TRBJ2-3 | TRBV3-1 | TGTGCCAGCGGGACTAGGGCAGATACGCAGTATTTT | CASGTRADTQYF
many | . | TRBJ2-7 | TRBV12-3/TRBV12-4 | TGTGCCAGCAGCATGGGGGGTCAGGGAACCTACGAGCAGTACTTC | CASSMGGQGTYEQYF
. | . | TRBJ2-1 | TRBV4-2 | TGTGCCAGCAGCCATCCAATTGGGGGGACTCAGATCTCGAATGAGCAGTTCTTC | CASSHPIGGTQISNEQFF
. | TRBD1 | TRBJ2-3 | TRBV3-1 | TGTGCCAGCAGCCAAGGGAGGGGCAGGGGGCGCACAGATACGCAGTATTTT | CASSQGRGRGRTDTQYF
few | . | TRBJ1-6 | TRBV5-1 | TGCGCCAGCAGCTTGGAATTTCGGGCAGAGAATTCACCCCTCCACTTT | CASSLEFRAENSPLHF
few | . | TRBJ1-2 | TRBV4-3 | TGCGCCAGCAGCCAAGATCTGGCGGGGACGTTGGACTATGGCTACACCTTC | CASSQDLAGTLDYGYTF
few | TRBD2 | TRBJ2-3 | TRBV20-1 | TGCAGTGTTATTAGCGGGGGAACAGATACGCAGTATTTT | CSVISGGTDTQYF
few | . | TRBJ2-5 | TRBV2 | TGTGCCAGCAAGGTGGGGGAGACCCAGTACTTC | CASKVGETQYF
few | TRBD1 | TRBJ2-7 | TRBV6-2/TRBV6-3 | TGTGCCAGCAGCCCCTGGACAGGGTTGACCGAGCAGTACTTC | CASSPWTGLTEQYF
. | . | TRBJ1-1 | TRBV19 | TGTGCCAGTAGTATAGATTACGGGCATACGGCTTTCTTT | CASSIDYGHTAFF